The subject of this entry is one T cell receptor beta chain. The CDR3 length is 15 residues. J was trimmed by 5 bases and V by 0 bases; bases with no gene match: 2. CDR1 and CDR2 (germline): SGHNT, YENEEA. This entry belongs to a study of T cell changes during pregnancy in multiple sclerosis. Profiled with immunoSEQ multiplex PCR; TCRdb holds only in-frame clones, not every one. This sample has tens of thousands of clones; 92% occur once, and the top ten carry less than 2%. The input for sequencing was peripheral blood, taken in the third trimester of pregnancy. This chain links TRBV11-3 with TRBJ2-1; 9 bases agree with TRBD2. The receptor's source is a female donor in good health, enrolled as a control in a pregnancy study. CDR3 DNA: TGTGCCAGCAGCTTAGAGGCTAGCGGGAACAATGAGCAGTTCTTC. Amino acid sequence: CASSLEASGNNEQFF.